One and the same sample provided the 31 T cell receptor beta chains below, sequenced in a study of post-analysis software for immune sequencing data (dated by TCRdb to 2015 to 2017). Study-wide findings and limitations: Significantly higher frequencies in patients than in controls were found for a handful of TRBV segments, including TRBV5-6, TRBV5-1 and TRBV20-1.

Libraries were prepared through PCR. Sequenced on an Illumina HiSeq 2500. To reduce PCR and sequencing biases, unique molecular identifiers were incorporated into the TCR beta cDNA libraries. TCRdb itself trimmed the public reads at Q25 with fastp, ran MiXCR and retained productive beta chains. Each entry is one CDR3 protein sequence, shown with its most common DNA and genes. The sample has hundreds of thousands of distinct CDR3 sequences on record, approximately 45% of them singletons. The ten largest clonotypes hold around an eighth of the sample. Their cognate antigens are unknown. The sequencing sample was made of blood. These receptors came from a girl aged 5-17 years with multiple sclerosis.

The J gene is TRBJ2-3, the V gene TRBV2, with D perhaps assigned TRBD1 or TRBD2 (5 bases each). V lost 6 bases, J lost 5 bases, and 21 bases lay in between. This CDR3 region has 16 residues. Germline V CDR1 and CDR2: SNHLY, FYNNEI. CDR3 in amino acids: CASSTQGFLGEDTQYF. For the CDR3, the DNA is TGTGCCAGCAGCACCCAGGGTTTTTTGGGGGAAGATACGCAGTATTTT.

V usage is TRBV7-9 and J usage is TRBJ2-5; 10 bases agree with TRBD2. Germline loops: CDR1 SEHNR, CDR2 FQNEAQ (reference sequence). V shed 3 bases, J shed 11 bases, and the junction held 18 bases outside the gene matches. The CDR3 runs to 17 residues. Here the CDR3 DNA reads TGTGCCAGCAGCTTCCGGACTAGCGGAGCCACCTACAATGAGCAGTACTTC. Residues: CASSFRTSGATYNEQYF.

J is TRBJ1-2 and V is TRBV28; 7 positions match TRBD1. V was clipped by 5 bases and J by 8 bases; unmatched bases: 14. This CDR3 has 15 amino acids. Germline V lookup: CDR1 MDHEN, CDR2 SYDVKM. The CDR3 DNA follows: TGTGCCAGCAGTCCCCGCCGACAGGGTTGGGAAGGCTACACCTTC. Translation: CASSPRRQGWEGYTF.

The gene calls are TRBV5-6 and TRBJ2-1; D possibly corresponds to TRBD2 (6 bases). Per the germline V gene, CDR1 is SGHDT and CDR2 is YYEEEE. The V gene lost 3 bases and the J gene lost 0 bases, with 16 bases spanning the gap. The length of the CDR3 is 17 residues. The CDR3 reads CASSWGPSASSYNEQFF. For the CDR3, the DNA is TGTGCCAGCAGCTGGGGTCCTAGCGCGAGCTCCTACAATGAGCAGTTCTTC.

The CDR3 DNA follows: TGCGCCAGCACCTTAGGTGACGAGCAGTACTTC. This encodes CASTLGDEQYF. The chain couples TRBV5-1 to TRBJ2-5; unclear D gene. The last part of the DNA fits TRBJ2-7 better; the J call may be wrong. Germline V gives CDR1 SGHRS, CDR2 YFSETQ. CDR3 size: 11 residues.

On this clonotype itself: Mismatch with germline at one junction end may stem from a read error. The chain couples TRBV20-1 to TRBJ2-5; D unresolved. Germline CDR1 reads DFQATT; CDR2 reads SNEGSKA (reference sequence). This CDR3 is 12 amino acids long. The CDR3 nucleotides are TGCAGGGCTAGATTCAGCATGGAGACCCAGTACTTC. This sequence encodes CRARFSMETQYF.

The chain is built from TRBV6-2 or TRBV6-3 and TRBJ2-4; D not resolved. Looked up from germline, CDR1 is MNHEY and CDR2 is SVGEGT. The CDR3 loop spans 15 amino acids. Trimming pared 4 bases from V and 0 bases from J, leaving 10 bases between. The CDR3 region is CASSFEGKAKNIQYF. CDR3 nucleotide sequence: TGTGCCAGCAGTTTTGAAGGGAAAGCCAAAAACATTCAGTACTTC.

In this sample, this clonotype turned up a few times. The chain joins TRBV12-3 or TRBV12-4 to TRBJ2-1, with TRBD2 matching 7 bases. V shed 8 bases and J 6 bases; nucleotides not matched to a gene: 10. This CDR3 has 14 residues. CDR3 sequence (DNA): TGTGCCAGCCTACCGAGGGGCGGGAGCAATGAGCAGTTCTTC. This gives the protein CASLPRGGSNEQFF.

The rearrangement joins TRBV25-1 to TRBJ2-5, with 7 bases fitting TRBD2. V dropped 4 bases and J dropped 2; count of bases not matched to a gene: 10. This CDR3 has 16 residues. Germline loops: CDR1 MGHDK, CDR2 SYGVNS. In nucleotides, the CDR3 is TGTGCCAGCAGTGCCCGGGGAGCGGGGTTTCAAGAGACCCAGTACTTC. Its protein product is CASSARGAGFQETQYF.

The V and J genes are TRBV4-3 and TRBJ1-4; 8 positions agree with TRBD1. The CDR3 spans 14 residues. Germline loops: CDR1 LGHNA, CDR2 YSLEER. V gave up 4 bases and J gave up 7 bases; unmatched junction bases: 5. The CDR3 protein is CASSLDREGEKLFF. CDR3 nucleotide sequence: TGCGCCAGCAGCCTGGACAGGGAGGGTGAAAAACTGTTTTTT.

This CDR3 is CASSFGLGRDYVADTQYF. In DNA form, the CDR3 reads TGTGCCAGCAGTTTTGGTCTCGGCAGGGATTATGTTGCAGATACGCAGTATTTT. The genes are TRBV28 and TRBJ2-3; D perhaps matches TRBD1 (5 bases). This CDR3 region has 18 residues. In germline, CDR1 is MDHEN, CDR2 SYDVKM. Trimming removed 3 bases at V and 4 bases at J, with 23 bases between.

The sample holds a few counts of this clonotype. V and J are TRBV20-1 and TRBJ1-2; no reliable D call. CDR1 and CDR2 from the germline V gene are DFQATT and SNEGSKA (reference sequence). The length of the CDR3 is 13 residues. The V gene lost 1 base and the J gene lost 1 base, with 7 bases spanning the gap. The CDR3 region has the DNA TGCAGTGCTAGAGGATCGAGTAACTATGGCTACACCTTC. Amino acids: CSARGSSNYGYTF.

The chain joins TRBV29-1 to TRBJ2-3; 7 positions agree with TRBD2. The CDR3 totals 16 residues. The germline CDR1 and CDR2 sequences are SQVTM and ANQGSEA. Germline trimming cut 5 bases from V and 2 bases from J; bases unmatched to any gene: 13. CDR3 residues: CSVRRLLAEITDTQYF. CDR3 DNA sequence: TGCAGCGTTCGCCGCCTTCTAGCGGAGATCACAGATACGCAGTATTTT.

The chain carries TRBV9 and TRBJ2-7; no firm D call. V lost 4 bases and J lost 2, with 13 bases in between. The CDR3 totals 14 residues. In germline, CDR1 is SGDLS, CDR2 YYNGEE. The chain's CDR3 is CASSPRTHTYEQYF. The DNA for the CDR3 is TGTGCCAGCAGCCCGCGGACCCATACCTACGAGCAGTACTTC.

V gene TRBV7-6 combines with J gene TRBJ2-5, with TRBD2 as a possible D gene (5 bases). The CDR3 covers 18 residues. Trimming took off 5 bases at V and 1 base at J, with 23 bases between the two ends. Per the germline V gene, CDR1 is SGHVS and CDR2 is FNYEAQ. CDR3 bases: TGTGCCAGCAGCCCCTCGCGGGCCTCGGTCTTATCCCAAGAGACCCAGTACTTC. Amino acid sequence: CASSPSRASVLSQETQYF.

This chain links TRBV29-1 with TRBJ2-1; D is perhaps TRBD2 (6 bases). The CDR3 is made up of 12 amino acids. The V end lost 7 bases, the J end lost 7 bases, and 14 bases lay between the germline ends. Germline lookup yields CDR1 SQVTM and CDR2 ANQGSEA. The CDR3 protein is CSAGHGGNEQFF. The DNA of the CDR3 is TGCAGCGCAGGCCATGGGGGGAATGAGCAGTTCTTC.

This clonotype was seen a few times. The CDR3 DNA reads as TGCAGCGTTGACACGGGGCGGCACTATGGCTACACCTTC. This translates into CSVDTGRHYGYTF. The chain uses TRBV29-1 and TRBJ1-2, with D maybe TRBD1 (5 bases). Germline lookup yields CDR1 SQVTM and CDR2 ANQGSEA. This CDR3 is built from 13 residues. The V gene lost 3 bases and the J gene lost 3 bases, with 11 bases spanning the gap.

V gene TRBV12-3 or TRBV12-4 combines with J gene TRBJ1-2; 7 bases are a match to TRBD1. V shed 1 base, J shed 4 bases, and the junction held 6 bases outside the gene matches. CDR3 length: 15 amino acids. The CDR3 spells CASSLGRGISYGYTF. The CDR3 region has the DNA TGTGCCAGCAGTTTAGGCAGGGGGATATCCTATGGCTACACCTTC.

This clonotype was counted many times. The CDR3 DNA reads as TGTGCCAGCAGTTACTCCCACAGGGGTTACTATGGCTACACCTTC. It codes for CASSYSHRGYYGYTF. This chain joins TRBV6-6 and TRBJ1-2, with 7 bases aligning to TRBD1. Germline loops: CDR1 MNHNY, CDR2 SVGAGI (reference sequence). The CDR3 sequence is 15 residues long. V was clipped by 0 bases and J by 3 bases; unmatched bases: 4.

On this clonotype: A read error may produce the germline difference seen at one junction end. CDR3 protein: CASSPSYQEAQYF. The CDR3 region has the DNA TGTGCCAGCAGTCCATCGTACCAAGAGGCCCAGTACTTC. The rearrangement joins TRBV27 to TRBJ2-5; D is ambiguous. CDR3 length: 13 residues. CDR1 is MNHEY and CDR2 is SMNVEV in the germline V gene (reference sequence).

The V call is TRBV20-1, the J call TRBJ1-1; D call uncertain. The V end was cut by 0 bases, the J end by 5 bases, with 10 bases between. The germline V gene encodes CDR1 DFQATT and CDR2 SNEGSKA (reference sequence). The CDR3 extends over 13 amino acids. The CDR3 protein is CSAREEGWTEAFF. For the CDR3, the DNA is TGCAGTGCTAGAGAGGAGGGTTGGACTGAAGCTTTCTTT.

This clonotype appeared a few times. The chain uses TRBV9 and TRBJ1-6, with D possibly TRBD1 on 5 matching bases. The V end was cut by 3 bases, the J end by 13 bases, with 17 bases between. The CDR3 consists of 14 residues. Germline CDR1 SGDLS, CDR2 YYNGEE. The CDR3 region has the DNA TGTGCCAGCAGCGCCACTTGGGACTCCGATCCCCTCCACTTT. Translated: CASSATWDSDPLHF.

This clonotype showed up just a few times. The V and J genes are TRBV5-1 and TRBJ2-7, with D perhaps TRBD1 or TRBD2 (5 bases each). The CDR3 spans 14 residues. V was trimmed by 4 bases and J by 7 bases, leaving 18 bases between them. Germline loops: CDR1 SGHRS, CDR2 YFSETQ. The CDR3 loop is CASSTGTVLKEQYF. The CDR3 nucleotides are TGCGCCAGCAGCACCGGGACGGTTCTCAAAGAGCAGTACTTC.

The CDR3 here is CAISDLASGVYEQYF. In nucleotides, the CDR3 is TGTGCCATCAGCGACCTAGCCTCGGGTGTCTACGAGCAGTACTTC. The chain combines TRBV10-3 with TRBJ2-7; D is possibly TRBD2 (5 bases). The V and J ends lost 6 bases and 3 bases respectively, with 18 bases between them. This CDR3 is 15 amino acids long. Germline assignment: CDR1 ENHRY and CDR2 SYGVKD.

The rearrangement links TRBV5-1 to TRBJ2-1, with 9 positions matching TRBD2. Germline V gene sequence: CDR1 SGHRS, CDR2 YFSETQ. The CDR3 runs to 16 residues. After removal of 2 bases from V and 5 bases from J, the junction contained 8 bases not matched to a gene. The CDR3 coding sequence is TGCGCCAGCAGCTTTGGTAGCGGGAGAGTCAACAATGAGCAGTTCTTC. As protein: CASSFGSGRVNNEQFF.

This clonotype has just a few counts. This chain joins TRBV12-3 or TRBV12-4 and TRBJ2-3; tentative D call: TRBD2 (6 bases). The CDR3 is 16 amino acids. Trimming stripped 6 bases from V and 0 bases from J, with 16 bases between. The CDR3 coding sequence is TGTGCCAGCAGCCCGGCCGGACTATCCAGCACAGATACGCAGTATTTT. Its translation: CASSPAGLSSTDTQYF.

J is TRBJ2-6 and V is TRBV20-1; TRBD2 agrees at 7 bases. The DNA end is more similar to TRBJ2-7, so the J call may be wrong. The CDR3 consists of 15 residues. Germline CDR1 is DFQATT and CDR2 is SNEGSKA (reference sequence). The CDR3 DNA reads TGCAGTGCTAGAGGCGGGAGTGGGATATACAATGAGCAGTACTTC. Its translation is CSARGGSGIYNEQYF.

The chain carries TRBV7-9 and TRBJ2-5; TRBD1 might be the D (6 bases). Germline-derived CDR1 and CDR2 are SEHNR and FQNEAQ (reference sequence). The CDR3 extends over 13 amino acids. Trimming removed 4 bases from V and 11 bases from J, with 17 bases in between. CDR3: CASSSEGGTKQYF. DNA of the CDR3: TGTGCCAGCAGCTCCGAAGGGGGTACGAAGCAGTACTTC.

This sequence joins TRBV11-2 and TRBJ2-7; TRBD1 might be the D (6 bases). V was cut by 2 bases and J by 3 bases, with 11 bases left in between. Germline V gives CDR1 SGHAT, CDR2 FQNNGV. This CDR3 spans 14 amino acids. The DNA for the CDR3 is TGTGCCAGCAGCTTAAAGGGACACTTCTACGAGCAGTACTTC. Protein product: CASSLKGHFYEQYF.

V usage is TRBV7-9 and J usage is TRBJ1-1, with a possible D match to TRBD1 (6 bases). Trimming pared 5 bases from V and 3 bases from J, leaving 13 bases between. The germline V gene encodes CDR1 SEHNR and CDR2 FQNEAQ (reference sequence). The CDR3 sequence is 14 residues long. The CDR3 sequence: CASSHDRPDTEAFF. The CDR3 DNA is TGTGCCAGCAGCCACGACAGGCCGGACACTGAAGCTTTCTTT.

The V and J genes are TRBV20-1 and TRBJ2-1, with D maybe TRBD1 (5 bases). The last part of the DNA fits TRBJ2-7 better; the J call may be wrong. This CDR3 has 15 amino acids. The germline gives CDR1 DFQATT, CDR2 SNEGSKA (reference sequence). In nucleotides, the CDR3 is TGCAGTGCAAATCCCCAGGGAAGCTCCTACAATGAGCAGTACTTC. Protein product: CSANPQGSSYNEQYF.